Below, 28 T cell receptor beta chains from the same sample are listed, as sequenced in a study of T cells after yellow fever vaccination. From the 5' RACE reads, TCRdb called clonotypes with MiXCR, one entry per CDR3 protein. This table holds under 550,000 distinct CDR3 sequences, around a fifth found once. Material: PBMCs, obtained around 3 weeks after the first yellow fever vaccination. The source is a young man who received the YFV17D yellow fever vaccine.

The CDR3 coding sequence is TGTGCCAGCAGTCCCCCCTCCGGGGAGCTGTTTTTT. It translates to CASSPPSGELFF. The chain links TRBV27 to TRBJ2-2; D uncertain. This CDR3 region has 12 residues. V lost 5 bases and J lost 6, with 7 bases in between. Per germline, CDR1 MNHEY and CDR2 SMNVEV (reference sequence).

This clonotype was recorded a few times. The V call is TRBV29-1, the J call TRBJ1-2; D is possibly TRBD1 (5 bases). Trimming removed 4 bases at V and 2 bases at J, with 5 bases between. This CDR3 comprises 11 residues. The V gene's germline CDR1 is SQVTM and CDR2 ANQGSEA. CDR3 in amino acids: CSVGGNYGYTF. The CDR3 region has the DNA TGCAGCGTTGGGGGGAACTATGGCTACACCTTC.

This clonotype was detected many times. DNA of the CDR3: TGTGCCAGCTTGGGTAGGGGGCGAAGGGGGGGCAATCAGCCCCAGCATTTT. Translated: CASLGRGRRGGNQPQHF. The V call is TRBV5-5, the J call TRBJ1-5, with 7 bases identical to TRBD1. V lost 7 bases, J lost 2 bases, and 15 bases stayed unmatched. Germline V gene lookup returns CDR1 SGHKS and CDR2 YYEKEE (reference sequence). The CDR3 runs to 17 residues. The full variable domain, rest sourced from reference TRBV5-5 and TRBJ1-5, is DAGVTQSPTHLIKTRGQQVTLRCSPISGHKSVSWYQQVLGQGPQFIFQYYEKEERGRGNFPDRFSARQFPNYSSELNVNALLLGDSALYLCASLGRGRRGGNQPQHFGDGTRLSIL.

This clonotype was recorded a few times. V and J are TRBV7-6 and TRBJ2-1, with 13 bases fitting TRBD2. The CDR3 is made up of 19 amino acids. V shed 5 bases, J shed 8 bases, and the junction held 18 bases outside the gene matches. Germline CDR1 SGHVS, CDR2 FNYEAQ. The CDR3 DNA sequence: TGTGCCAGCAGCGAAAGACCGGGACTAGCGGGGTATAATCTCTATGAGCAGTTCTTC. It yields the protein CASSERPGLAGYNLYEQFF.

The rearrangement uses TRBV19 and TRBJ2-1; 8 bases are shared with TRBD2. The V segment lost 3 bases and the J segment 4 bases; nucleotides outside the gene matches: 5. From germline, CDR1 is LNHDA and CDR2 SQIVND (reference sequence). The CDR3 has 15 residues. CDR3 residues: CASSIGSGEYNEQFF. The CDR3 DNA is TGTGCCAGTAGTATTGGTAGCGGGGAGTACAATGAGCAGTTCTTC. Variable domain in full (rest from reference TRBV19 and TRBJ2-1): DGGITQSPKYLFRKEGQNVTLSCEQNLNHDAMYWYRQDPGQGLRLIYYSQIVNDFQKGDIAEGYSVSREKKESFPLTVTSAQKNPTAFYLCASSIGSGEYNEQFFGPGTRLTVL.

V usage is TRBV4-1 and J usage is TRBJ2-5; 9 nucleotides agree with TRBD2. The CDR3 sequence is 15 residues long. V shed 1 base, J shed 4 bases, and the junction held 4 bases outside the gene matches. Germline-derived CDR1 and CDR2 are MGHRA and YSYEKL. The CDR3 DNA sequence: TGCGCCAGCAGCCAAGTCGCGGGGGGGTCAGAGACCCAGTACTTC. The encoded protein is CASSQVAGGSETQYF.

V and J are TRBV5-1 and TRBJ2-5; weak D call: TRBD1 (5 bases). CDR3 length: 14 residues. Germline lookup yields CDR1 SGHRS and CDR2 YFSETQ. V lost 2 bases and J 5 bases, leaving 13 bases between the germline ends. The CDR3 coding sequence is TGCGCCAGCAGCTTAGGGGCCACCACGGAGACCCAGTACTTC. Encoded protein: CASSLGATTETQYF.

The rearrangement joins TRBV6-2 or TRBV6-3 to TRBJ2-1, with TRBD2 matching over 7 bases. The CDR3 length is 15 residues. Germline V lookup: CDR1 MNHEY, CDR2 SVGEGT. V gave up 5 bases and J gave up 0 bases; unmatched junction bases: 4. The CDR3 nucleotides are TGTGCCAGCAGTCCGGGGGGATACTCCTACAATGAGCAGTTCTTC. Its translation is CASSPGGYSYNEQFF.

This clonotype was seen only a few times. The rearrangement joins TRBV7-2 to TRBJ2-7; TRBD2 agrees at 9 bases. Germline-derived CDR1 and CDR2 are SGHTA and FQGNSA. The CDR3 runs to 15 residues. J was trimmed by 0 bases and V by 5 bases; bases with no gene match: 5. In DNA form, the CDR3 reads TGTGCCAGCAGCGCCCGACTAGCGGTCTCCTACGAGCAGTACTTC. Protein sequence: CASSARLAVSYEQYF.

The chain joins TRBV30 to TRBJ2-5; D uncertain. The CDR3 is 11 amino acids. V was pared by 5 bases and J by 2 bases, with 6 bases between. Germline CDR1 reads GTSNPN; CDR2 reads SVGIG (reference sequence). CDR3 coding DNA: TGTGCCTGGGGACGACAAGAGACCCAGTACTTC. Its protein product is CAWGRQETQYF.

The chain combines TRBV5-1 with TRBJ2-1; TRBD1 might be the D (6 bases). V gave up 2 bases and J gave up 6 bases, with 9 bases separating them. This CDR3 is 13 amino acids long. Germline V CDR1 and CDR2: SGHRS, YFSETQ. Written as DNA, the CDR3 is TGCGCCAGCAGCTTCCCGGACAGCAATGAGCAGTTCTTC. Protein sequence: CASSFPDSNEQFF.

A few counts support this clonotype. The chain links TRBV20-1 to TRBJ2-5; D uncertain. V was shortened by 3 bases and J by 6 bases, with 11 bases between the two germline ends. The CDR3 covers 12 residues. Germline V gene sequence: CDR1 DFQATT, CDR2 SNEGSKA (reference sequence). This CDR3 reads CSASLPPQTQYF. CDR3 in DNA: TGCAGTGCTAGTCTACCCCCCCAGACCCAGTACTTC.

This clonotype turned up a few times. The V call is TRBV7-9, the J call TRBJ1-1; 9 bases line up with TRBD1. The CDR3 has 15 residues. Per the germline V gene, CDR1 is SEHNR and CDR2 is FQNEAQ (reference sequence). Unmatched junction bases numbered 5, after V lost 5 bases and J lost 1 base. The CDR3 is CASSAPGQGNTEAFF. The CDR3 nucleotides are TGTGCCAGCAGCGCGCCGGGACAGGGGAACACTGAAGCTTTCTTT.

There are a few counts of this clonotype. The chain carries TRBV27 and TRBJ1-6; TRBD1 might be the D (5 bases). This CDR3 is 15 amino acids long. Germline CDR1 reads MNHEY; CDR2 reads SMNVEV (reference sequence). Trimming took off 1 base at V and 8 bases at J, with 12 bases between the two ends. The CDR3 region has the DNA TGTGCCAGCAGTTTATTATCAGGGTTCCATTCACCCCTCCACTTT. Translation gives CASSLLSGFHSPLHF.

This clonotype turned up a few times. The chain links TRBV4-2 to TRBJ2-1; unclear D gene. CDR1 LGHNA and CDR2 YNFKEQ come from the germline V gene. Trimming took off 0 bases at V and 8 bases at J, with 14 bases between the two ends. The CDR3 extends over 15 amino acids. CDR3 in amino acids: CASSQDGFNLDEQFF. For the CDR3, the DNA is TGTGCCAGCAGCCAAGATGGTTTTAACTTGGATGAGCAGTTCTTC.

This rearrangement joins TRBV24-1 to TRBJ2-3; D could derive from TRBD1 or TRBD2 (5 bases each). Per the germline V gene, CDR1 is KGHDR and CDR2 is SFDVKD. CDR3 length equals 14 residues. V shed 10 bases and J shed 2 bases, with 15 bases lying between them. Here the CDR3 DNA reads TGTGCCACTTCGGGACGCTCCTACACAGATACGCAGTATTTT. This gives the protein CATSGRSYTDTQYF.

This clonotype was counted a few times. This chain connects TRBV10-3 to TRBJ2-3; D possibly corresponds to TRBD2 (7 bases). The CDR3 length is 13 residues. Trimming pared 8 bases from V and 6 bases from J, leaving 15 bases between. Germline V gene lookup returns CDR1 ENHRY and CDR2 SYGVKD. The CDR3 spells CAIRGGGSDTQYF. Written as DNA, the CDR3 is TGTGCCATCCGAGGGGGGGGCTCCGATACGCAGTATTTT.

The V and J genes are TRBV15 and TRBJ2-7, with D possibly being TRBD1 (7 bases). V was shortened by 0 bases and J by 7 bases, with 19 bases between the two germline ends. The V gene's germline CDR1 is LNHNV and CDR2 YYDKDF (reference sequence). The CDR3 is made up of 16 amino acids. The CDR3 sequence: CATSRDGAGGKGEQYF. Here the CDR3 DNA reads TGTGCCACCAGCAGAGATGGGGCAGGGGGGAAGGGTGAGCAGTACTTC.

The V and J genes are TRBV7-6 and TRBJ2-5, with 7 bases lining up with TRBD2. Per the germline V gene, CDR1 is SGHVS and CDR2 is FNYEAQ. Trimming cost V 4 bases and J 10 bases; bases outside gene matches: 6. This CDR3 region has 12 residues. CDR3 sequence reads: CASSSGLQGQYF. In DNA form, the CDR3 reads TGTGCCAGCAGCTCGGGACTACAAGGCCAGTACTTC.

This clonotype appeared a few times. The J gene is TRBJ2-3, the V gene TRBV27; no clear D. This CDR3 spans 14 amino acids. V shed 5 bases and J shed 2 bases, with 11 bases lying between them. Germline V gene sequence: CDR1 MNHEY, CDR2 SMNVEV (reference sequence). The CDR3: CASSTRAATDTQYF. CDR3 DNA sequence: TGTGCCAGCAGTACAAGGGCTGCCACAGATACGCAGTATTTT.

This clonotype was picked up a small number of times. J is TRBJ1-1 and V is TRBV19, with D possibly matching TRBD1 (6 bases). V lost 3 bases and J lost 1, with 18 bases in between. This CDR3 is 17 amino acids long. Germline V CDR1 and CDR2: LNHDA, SQIVND (reference sequence). Here the CDR3 DNA reads TGTGCCAGTAGTATCAGCGGGGGCCAAATCAAGAACACTGAAGCTTTCTTT. It yields the protein CASSISGGQIKNTEAFF.

There are a few counts of this clonotype. The chain has TRBV7-9 and TRBJ2-4, with 11 positions matching TRBD2. The V gene's germline CDR1 is SEHNR and CDR2 FQNEAQ (reference sequence). The CDR3 is 14 amino acids. V lost 5 bases to trimming and J lost 7 bases; unmatched junction nucleotides: 4. CDR3 region: CASSVTSGANIQYF. The CDR3 DNA reads as TGTGCCAGCAGCGTGACTAGCGGGGCGAACATTCAGTACTTC.

This clonotype was seen more than once but under ten times. The V gene is TRBV7-2, the J gene TRBJ1-4; D is perhaps TRBD1 (6 bases). Trimming cost V 5 bases and J 7 bases, with 17 bases left between them. The CDR3 contains 15 residues. The germline CDR1 and CDR2 sequences are SGHTA and FQGNSA. The CDR3 reads CASSPFGGGPEKLFF. CDR3 nucleotides: TGTGCCAGCAGCCCCTTTGGGGGGGGGCCTGAAAAACTGTTTTTT.

The genes are TRBV7-9 and TRBJ2-4; TRBD2 matches 9 bases. Germline values: CDR1 SEHNR, CDR2 FQNEAQ (reference sequence). J lost 0 bases, V lost 4 bases, and 4 bases had no gene match. This CDR3 is 16 amino acids long. The chain's CDR3 is CASSWTSVEAKNIQYF. The CDR3 DNA reads TGTGCCAGCAGCTGGACTAGCGTTGAAGCCAAAAACATTCAGTACTTC.

By share of the sample, this clonotype is medium-sized. The CDR3: CASSDRDTGELFF. The CDR3 region has the DNA TGTGCCAGCAGTGACAGGGACACCGGGGAGCTGTTTTTT. The V and J genes are TRBV18 and TRBJ2-2; 7 bases fit TRBD1. Germline V gene data show CDR1 as KGHSH and CDR2 as LQKENI. The CDR3 length is 13 residues. V trimming: 8 bases; J trimming: 3 bases; junction bases outside the gene matches: 3.

This chain uses TRBV7-9 with TRBJ2-7, with no clear D. Germline V gene sequence: CDR1 SEHNR, CDR2 FQNEAQ (reference sequence). CDR3 length: 15 amino acids. The V and J ends lost 5 bases and 2 bases respectively, with 16 bases between them. As DNA, the CDR3 is TGTGCCAGCAGCCCGCTACATCGGTCTACCTACGAGCAGTACTTC. Encoded protein: CASSPLHRSTYEQYF.

This clonotype has more than one count but fewer than ten. The V and J genes are TRBV6-5 and TRBJ1-1, with D perhaps matching TRBD1 (5 bases). Germline V CDR1 and CDR2: MNHEY, SVGAGI. V lost 2 bases, J lost 0 bases, and 7 bases lay in between. This CDR3 is 14 amino acids long. CDR3 amino acids: CASSYAGLNTEAFF. As DNA, the CDR3 is TGTGCCAGCAGTTACGCAGGGCTGAACACTGAAGCTTTCTTT.

This clonotype was detected many times. Sequence at one end of the junction differs from germline and may be a read error. This chain connects TRBV4-1 to TRBJ1-5, with D hard to call. The germline V gene encodes CDR1 MGHRA and CDR2 YSYEKL. This CDR3 comprises 13 residues. The CDR3 region has the DNA TGTGCCAGCAGCCAAGATGTTGTTCAGCCCCAGCATTTT. Residues: CASSQDVVQPQHF.